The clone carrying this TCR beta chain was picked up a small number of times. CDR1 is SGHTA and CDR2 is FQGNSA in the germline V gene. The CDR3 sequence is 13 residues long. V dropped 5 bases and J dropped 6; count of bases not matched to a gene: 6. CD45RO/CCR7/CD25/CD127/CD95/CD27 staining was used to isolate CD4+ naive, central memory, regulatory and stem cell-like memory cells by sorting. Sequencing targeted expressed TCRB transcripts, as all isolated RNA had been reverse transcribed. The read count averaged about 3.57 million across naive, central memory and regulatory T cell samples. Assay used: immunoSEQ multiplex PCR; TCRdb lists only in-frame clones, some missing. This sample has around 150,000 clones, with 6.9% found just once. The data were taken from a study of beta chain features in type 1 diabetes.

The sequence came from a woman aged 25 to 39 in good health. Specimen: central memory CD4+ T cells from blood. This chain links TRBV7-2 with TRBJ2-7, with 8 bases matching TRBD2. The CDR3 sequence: CASSRTGTSEQYF. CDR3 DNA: TGTGCCAGCAGCAGAACCGGGACTAGCGAGCAGTACTTC.